A single sample gave rise to the 15 T cell receptor beta chains below, sequenced in a study of response to subunit inactivated influenza vaccine. One entry per CDR3 protein results from TCRdb running MiXCR on the RT-PCR reads. This sample yields around 710,000 distinct CDR3 sequences, of which around 13% are seen a single time; 5.5% to 7% belongs to the top ten. This sample comprised PBMCs from blood, obtained 14 to 15 days before vaccination. All receptors come from a man aged 45 to 65 who received an inactivated influenza vaccine.

The rearrangement joins TRBV5-4 to TRBJ2-3; D gene uncertain. The V end lost 0 bases, the J end lost 4 bases, and 9 bases lay between the germline ends. CDR1 is SGHNT, CDR2 YYREEE, per germline (reference sequence). The CDR3 sequence is 14 residues long. This chain's CDR3 is CASSLGGVADTQYF. The CDR3 nucleotides read TGTGCCAGCAGCTTGGGGGGTGTCGCAGATACGCAGTATTTT.

The rearrangement links TRBV11-2 to TRBJ2-1; 9 nucleotides match TRBD1. This CDR3 spans 16 amino acids. The germline V gene has CDR1 SGHAT and CDR2 FQNNGV. With 6 bases clipped from V and 4 bases from J, the junction kept 10 bases outside the gene matches. CDR3 amino acids: CASRIPGQGFYNEQFF. In DNA, the CDR3 is TGTGCCAGCAGGATTCCGGGACAGGGCTTTTACAATGAGCAGTTCTTC.

This clonotype was recorded a few times. The chain's CDR3 is CASSFRPYSDSANTGELFF. DNA for the CDR3: TGTGCCAGCAGCTTCCGACCCTACTCAGACAGCGCGAACACCGGGGAGCTGTTTTTT. This rearrangement joins TRBV11-2 to TRBJ2-2; D perhaps matches TRBD1 (5 bases). V was pared by 3 bases and J by 0 bases, with 20 bases between. The V gene's germline CDR1 is SGHAT and CDR2 FQNNGV. The CDR3 is 19 residues long.

This clonotype was observed a handful of times. The chain employs TRBV4-3 and TRBJ2-7; 9 nucleotides match TRBD1. The CDR3 is made up of 15 amino acids. In germline, CDR1 is LGHNA, CDR2 YSLEER. V shed 1 base and J 5 bases; nucleotides not matched to a gene: 6. The CDR3 DNA follows: TGCGCCAGCAGCCAAGGGGACAGGGAGATCGACGAGCAGTACTTC. Translating gives CASSQGDREIDEQYF.

The J gene is TRBJ2-1, the V gene TRBV3-1, with 7 bases lining up with TRBD2. Germline lookup yields CDR1 LGHDT and CDR2 YNNKEL (reference sequence). CDR3 length: 15 amino acids. Trimming removed 3 bases from V and 13 bases from J; junction bases left unmatched: 15. CDR3 loop: CASSQSSNGAGAQFF. The DNA of the CDR3 is TGTGCCAGCAGCCAGAGCTCTAACGGGGCGGGAGCCCAGTTCTTC.

This clonotype turned up a few times. This rearrangement joins TRBV5-6 to TRBJ2-1, with TRBD1 identical over 8 bases. Germline-derived CDR1 and CDR2 are SGHDT and YYEEEE. Germline trimming cut 0 bases from V and 5 bases from J; bases unmatched to any gene: 4. CDR3 length equals 15 residues. CDR3 sequence: CASSLVDRAHNEQFF. CDR3 sequence (DNA): TGTGCCAGCAGCTTGGTGGACAGGGCGCACAATGAGCAGTTCTTC.

The rearrangement links TRBV9 to TRBJ1-2; D is unresolved. The V gene lost 3 bases and the J gene lost 4 bases, with 13 bases spanning the gap. Germline V gene lookup returns CDR1 SGDLS and CDR2 YYNGEE. The CDR3 has 14 amino acids. The CDR3 protein is CASSGTATVYGYTF. CDR3 sequence (DNA): TGTGCCAGCAGCGGGACCGCGACTGTCTATGGCTACACCTTC.

This clonotype was counted ten times or more. The V gene is TRBV20-1, the J gene TRBJ2-1; 7 nucleotides agree with TRBD2. The CDR3 runs 14 residues. Germline CDR1 reads DFQATT; CDR2 reads SNEGSKA (reference sequence). V was pared by 6 bases and J by 5 bases, with 10 bases of the junction left unmatched. CDR3 loop: CSAYRTRSNNEQFF. The CDR3 region has the DNA TGCAGTGCCTATAGGACTAGATCGAACAATGAGCAGTTCTTC.

In DNA form, the CDR3 reads TGTGCCAGCAGCCGGGGCAGGGGCTCTGGAAACACCATATATTTT. Encoded protein: CASSRGRGSGNTIYF. The chain has TRBV2 and TRBJ1-3; D is perhaps TRBD1 (6 bases). Germline lookup yields CDR1 SNHLY and CDR2 FYNNEI. The CDR3 length is 15 residues. Trimming removed 6 bases at V and 0 bases at J, with 12 bases between.

This clonotype occurred once. The chain has TRBV4-1 and TRBJ1-4, with 8 bases identical to TRBD1. The CDR3 is 14 residues long. The V gene's germline CDR1 is MGHRA and CDR2 YSYEKL. J was trimmed by 7 bases and V by 5 bases; bases with no gene match: 6. The CDR3: CASSATGGGEKLFF. CDR3 sequence (DNA): TGCGCCAGCAGCGCAACAGGGGGAGGTGAAAAACTGTTTTTT.

The V call is TRBV11-2, the J call TRBJ2-7; D is perhaps TRBD1 or TRBD2 (6 bases each). V was trimmed by 5 bases and J by 4 bases, leaving 18 bases between them. Germline CDR1 is SGHAT and CDR2 is FQNNGV. The CDR3 runs 15 residues. CDR3 amino acids: CASSAGRGVGYEQYF. The CDR3 bases are TGTGCCAGCAGCGCGGGAAGGGGGGTGGGTTACGAGCAGTACTTC.

The chain carries TRBV14 and TRBJ2-1, with a tentative D call TRBD2 (6 bases). CDR1 is SGHDN and CDR2 is FVKESK in the germline V gene. CDR3 length: 16 amino acids. V dropped 0 bases and J dropped 4 bases, with 13 bases sitting between them. CDR3 nucleotide sequence: TGTGCCAGCAGCCAAGATTGGCGGGGAGTATACAATGAGCAGTTCTTC. It translates to CASSQDWRGVYNEQFF.

The rearrangement uses TRBV7-2 and TRBJ2-2; 12 bases map to TRBD2. The length of the CDR3 is 15 residues. The V gene end was trimmed by 6 bases and the J gene end by 7 bases; junction bases not matched to a gene: 6. Germline CDR1 reads SGHTA; CDR2 reads FQGNSA. Written as DNA, the CDR3 is TGTGCCAGCAGTGACCTAGCGGGGGGGAGCGGGGAGCTGTTTTTT. It translates to CASSDLAGGSGELFF.

This clonotype has a handful of counts. The chain recombines TRBV12-3 or TRBV12-4 with TRBJ2-7, with D possibly TRBD2 on 5 matching bases. The CDR3 length is 14 residues. Trimming left V 2 bases short and J 4 bases short, with 12 bases between. The CDR3, as DNA: TGTGCCAGCAGTTTAAGGGAGAGTGGATACGAGCAGTACTTC. As protein: CASSLRESGYEQYF.

This clonotype has more than one count but fewer than ten. The gene calls are TRBV7-9 and TRBJ1-5; no clear D gene. CDR1 is SEHNR and CDR2 is FQNEAQ in the germline V gene (reference sequence). The CDR3 length is 15 residues. V lost 8 bases and J lost 0, with 14 bases in between. Written as DNA, the CDR3 is TGTGCCAGCGCCAATACACGAGATAGCAATCAGCCCCAGCATTTT. It encodes CASANTRDSNQPQHF. Combining the CDR3 with reference TRBV7-9 and TRBJ1-5 gives the whole variable domain DTGVSQNPRHKITKRGQNVTFRCDPISEHNRLYWYRQTLGQGPEFLTYFQNEAQLEKSRLLSDRFSAERPKGSFSTLEIQRTEQGDSAMYLCASANTRDSNQPQHFGDGTRLSIL.